The 24 T cell receptor beta chains presented below share a single source sample, sequenced in a study of blood T cell repertoires in COVID-19. The data were produced by immunoSEQ multiplex PCR, yet TCRdb's version contains in-frame clones alone and is incomplete. The table records around 100,000 clones, over 80% of them present only once. The sequenced material came from peripheral blood. The receptor set was obtained from a woman aged 45-60 years with acute or convalescent COVID-19.

V is TRBV24-1 and J is TRBJ2-1, with TRBD2 identical over 10 bases. Trimming cost V 2 bases and J 6 bases; bases outside gene matches: 6. CDR1 and CDR2 from the germline V gene are KGHDR and SFDVKD. The CDR3 is 16 residues long. DNA of the CDR3: TGTGCCACCAGTGATTCCGGGACTAGCGCCCGCAATGAGCAGTTCTTC. It encodes CATSDSGTSARNEQFF.

The V and J genes are TRBV2 and TRBJ2-1, with a possible D match to TRBD1 (6 bases). Per germline, CDR1 SNHLY and CDR2 FYNNEI. V lost 2 bases to trimming and J lost 9 bases, with 17 bases between them. There are 15 residues in the CDR3. The CDR3 DNA follows: TGTGCCAGCAGTGAAATAAGGTCAGGGGCGAGTGAGCAGTTCTTC. It yields the protein CASSEIRSGASEQFF.

This chain connects TRBV7-9 to TRBJ2-7; D gene uncertain. V was pared by 1 base and J by 2 bases, with 9 bases between. CDR1 SEHNR and CDR2 FQNEAQ come from the germline V gene (reference sequence). CDR3 length: 14 amino acids. CDR3: CASSLVSRTYEQYF. In nucleotides, the CDR3 is TGTGCCAGCAGCTTAGTTTCCAGGACCTACGAGCAGTACTTC.

The chain combines TRBV12-5 with TRBJ2-2; no clear D. V was pared by 6 bases and J by 2 bases, with 7 bases between. Per germline, CDR1 LGHNT and CDR2 FRNRAP. The CDR3 covers 13 residues. In DNA form, the CDR3 reads TGTGCTAGTGGCAGGATCAACACCGGGGAGCTGTTTTTT. Residues: CASGRINTGELFF.

The chain employs TRBV28 and TRBJ1-1, with D hard to call. The germline V and J ends were trimmed by 6 bases and 0 bases, with 14 bases remaining between them. Germline V lookup: CDR1 MDHEN, CDR2 SYDVKM. CDR3 size: 15 residues. The CDR3 region has the DNA TGTGCCAGCAGCCTAAGAAATAACTTGAACACTGAAGCTTTCTTT. This encodes CASSLRNNLNTEAFF.

This chain joins TRBV4-3 and TRBJ2-1, with TRBD1 matching 7 bases. CDR1 and CDR2 (germline): LGHNA, YSLEER. The CDR3 runs 13 residues. The junction had 4 bases not matched to a gene; V was cut back by 1 base and J by 10 bases. The CDR3 DNA is TGCGCCAGCAGCCAAGGACAGGGTTTGGAGCAGTTCTTC. Its protein product is CASSQGQGLEQFF.

The J gene is TRBJ2-5, the V gene TRBV5-1; 13 nucleotides match TRBD2. Germline CDR1 SGHRS, CDR2 YFSETQ. The CDR3 consists of 17 residues. J gave up 5 bases and V 4 bases, and 11 bases lay outside the gene matches. The CDR3, as DNA: TGCGCCAGCAGCCGCGAGGGACTAGCGGGGTTAGAGGAGACCCAGTACTTC. This translates into CASSREGLAGLEETQYF. The whole variable domain, remainder taken from reference TRBV5-1 and TRBJ2-5, is KAGVTQTPRYLIKTRGQQVTLSCSPISGHRSVSWYQQTPGQGLQFLFEYFSETQRNKGNFPGRFSGRQFSNSRSEMNVSTLELGDSALYLCASSREGLAGLEETQYFGPGTRLLVL.

The chain joins TRBV28 to TRBJ2-7; 8 bases align to TRBD1. This CDR3 is built from 13 residues. Trimming removed 3 bases from V and 4 bases from J; junction bases left unmatched: 2. Germline V CDR1 and CDR2: MDHEN, SYDVKM. Here the CDR3 DNA reads TGTGCCAGCAGTTTCGACAGGGGTTACGAGCAGTACTTC. Translation gives CASSFDRGYEQYF.

DNA of the CDR3: TGTGCCACCCGGGTTAACACTGAAGCTTTCTTT. It yields the protein CATRVNTEAFF. V is TRBV6-6 and J is TRBJ1-1, with D unresolved. Germline V CDR1 and CDR2: MNHNY, SVGAGI (reference sequence). This CDR3 is built from 11 residues. The ends were cut back, 10 bases at V and 2 bases at J, with 8 bases in the middle.

This chain uses TRBV2 with TRBJ2-1; D is perhaps TRBD2 (5 bases). Trimming cost V 6 bases and J 10 bases, with 13 bases left between them. Germline V gene data show CDR1 as SNHLY and CDR2 as FYNNEI. The CDR3 contains 12 residues. CDR3 nucleotides: TGTGCCAGCAGGGATCTAGCTTTGGAGCAGTTCTTC. This sequence encodes CASRDLALEQFF.

This chain uses TRBV12-3 or TRBV12-4 with TRBJ1-2, with D unclear. V was cut by 3 bases and J by 7 bases, with 9 bases left in between. There are 12 residues in the CDR3. In DNA form, the CDR3 reads TGTGCCAGCAGTTTTTTCGAGGTTGGCTACACCTTC. It encodes CASSFFEVGYTF.

The chain combines TRBV4-1 with TRBJ1-1; 8 nucleotides agree with TRBD1. Germline-derived CDR1 and CDR2 are MGHRA and YSYEKL. This CDR3 has 15 amino acids. V lost 4 bases, J lost 3 bases, and 7 bases stayed unmatched. DNA of the CDR3: TGCGCCAGCAGCCCCCGGACAGGGAGACACACTGAAGCTTTCTTT. Amino acid sequence: CASSPRTGRHTEAFF.

The V call is TRBV5-6, the J call TRBJ2-3, with 7 bases identical to TRBD2. V dropped 0 bases and J dropped 2; count of bases not matched to a gene: 6. CDR3 length equals 16 residues. Germline CDR1 SGHDT, CDR2 YYEEEE. The DNA of the CDR3 is TGTGCCAGCAGCTTGGTTGCGGGGGTGTTCACAGATACGCAGTATTTT. Residues: CASSLVAGVFTDTQYF.

The rearrangement links TRBV6-5 to TRBJ2-7, with 10 bases lining up with TRBD1. Germline V gene data show CDR1 as MNHEY and CDR2 as SVGAGI. The CDR3 spans 14 residues. J lost 2 bases, V lost 6 bases, and 4 bases had no gene match. The CDR3: CASSRQGAPYEQYF. In DNA form, the CDR3 reads TGTGCCAGCAGCAGACAGGGGGCCCCCTACGAGCAGTACTTC.

This clone was counted a single time. This chain links TRBV5-1 with TRBJ1-4; D remains unclear. The CDR3 loop spans 14 amino acids. V was cut by 0 bases and J by 7 bases, with 10 bases left in between. Germline lookup yields CDR1 SGHRS and CDR2 YFSETQ. The CDR3 reads CASSLAGVGEKLFF. DNA of the CDR3: TGCGCCAGCAGCTTGGCCGGGGTGGGTGAAAAACTGTTTTTT.

V usage is TRBV19 and J usage is TRBJ1-1; 8 positions agree with TRBD1. The CDR3 has 14 amino acids. V shed 4 bases and J 5 bases; nucleotides not matched to a gene: 6. Germline V gives CDR1 LNHDA, CDR2 SQIVND (reference sequence). CDR3 nucleotide sequence: TGTGCCAGTAGTAGGACAGGGATGTGGACTGAAGCTTTCTTT. As protein: CASSRTGMWTEAFF.

This sequence joins TRBV30 and TRBJ1-3; 10 bases agree with TRBD1. V shed 5 bases, J shed 2 bases, and the junction held 0 bases outside the gene matches. The CDR3 has 13 amino acids. Looked up from germline, CDR1 is GTSNPN and CDR2 is SVGIG (reference sequence). The DNA for the CDR3 is TGTGCCTGGGGGACAGGGGCTGGAAACACCATATATTTT. Amino acids: CAWGTGAGNTIYF.

This clone was counted a few times. The V gene is TRBV6-5, the J gene TRBJ1-5; no reliable D call. Germline CDR1 reads MNHEY; CDR2 reads SVGAGI. There are 13 residues in the CDR3. Trimming left V 5 bases short and J 2 bases short, with 7 bases between. The CDR3 DNA reads as TGTGCCAGCAGTCCCTCGGGCAATCAGCCCCAGCATTTT. Its protein is CASSPSGNQPQHF.

This chain connects TRBV13 to TRBJ2-1; D unclear. This CDR3 region has 13 residues. Trimming stripped 5 bases from V and 5 bases from J, with 10 bases between. Germline values: CDR1 PRHDT, CDR2 FYEKMQ (reference sequence). The CDR3 DNA reads TGTGCCAGCAGCCCTGAGCGACACAATGAGCAGTTCTTC. It codes for CASSPERHNEQFF.

The chain joins TRBV28 to TRBJ1-4; 7 bases are a match to TRBD1. CDR1 MDHEN and CDR2 SYDVKM come from the germline V gene. The CDR3 spans 17 residues. The J segment lost 0 bases and the V segment lost 5 bases, leaving 9 bases of the junction unmatched. The CDR3 nucleotides are TGTGCCAGCAGTACCTACAGGGGTTTCCCAACTAATGAAAAACTGTTTTTT. Translated, it gives CASSTYRGFPTNEKLFF.

V and J are TRBV3-1 (or the pseudogene TRBV3-2) and TRBJ1-3, with D unresolved. The length of the CDR3 is 11 residues. Germline-derived CDR1 and CDR2 are LGHDT and YNNKEL (reference sequence). The V end lost 1 base, the J end lost 7 bases, and 2 bases lay between the germline ends. CDR3 region: CASSQANTIYF. The CDR3 DNA sequence: TGTGCCAGCAGCCAAGCTAACACCATATATTTT.

Only one count was recorded for this clone. J is TRBJ2-3 and V is TRBV9, with TRBD1 as a possible D gene (6 bases). The V and J ends lost 2 bases and 3 bases respectively, with 7 bases between them. The germline V gene encodes CDR1 SGDLS and CDR2 YYNGEE. This CDR3 spans 13 amino acids. In DNA form, the CDR3 reads TGTGCCAGCAGCGTCCAGGGGACAGATACGCAGTATTTT. It is translated as CASSVQGTDTQYF.

The chain uses TRBV29-1 and TRBJ1-2, with a possible D match to TRBD1 (5 bases). Deletions cut 5 bases from V and 6 bases from J, with 10 bases between. The CDR3 is made up of 11 amino acids. The V gene's germline CDR1 is SQVTM and CDR2 ANQGSEA. CDR3 residues: CSVWPRDGYTF. The CDR3, as DNA: TGCAGCGTTTGGCCCAGGGATGGCTACACCTTC.

The chain has TRBV19 and TRBJ2-1; no reliable D call. The CDR3 sequence is 12 residues long. V lost 3 bases and J 2 bases, leaving 2 bases between the germline ends. The germline gives CDR1 LNHDA, CDR2 SQIVND (reference sequence). CDR3 nucleotide sequence: TGTGCCAGTAGTATCGCCTACAATGAGCAGTTCTTC. Protein: CASSIAYNEQFF. Looking up the rest from reference TRBV19 and TRBJ2-1 gives the full variable domain: DGGITQSPKYLFRKEGQNVTLSCEQNLNHDAMYWYRQDPGQGLRLIYYSQIVNDFQKGDIAEGYSVSREKKESFPLTVTSAQKNPTAFYLCASSIAYNEQFFGPGTRLTVL.